The clone carrying this T cell receptor (beta chain) was seen a handful of times. Its antigen remains unknown. This sample was included in a study of response to subunit inactivated influenza vaccine. CDR3 length: 14 residues. V dropped 6 bases and J dropped 1; count of bases not matched to a gene: 8. Germline CDR1 is SQVTM and CDR2 is ANQGSEA. Regarding the study as a whole: Each seasonal flu vaccination may recruit only limited new T cells, authors suggested.

TCRdb reprocessed the RT-PCR reads via MiXCR and lists one record per CDR3 protein. The sample records 700,000 to 900,000 distinct CDR3 sequences, about 20% being singletons. This specimen consisted of PBMCs from blood, obtained less than 6 days after vaccination. The source is a man in his forties or fifties who received an inactivated influenza vaccine. The J gene is TRBJ2-5, the V gene TRBV29-1; 7 bases are shared with TRBD1. DNA for the CDR3: TGCAGCGTGGGACACAGGGGTCTCCAAGAGACCCAGTACTTC. It specifies CSVGHRGLQETQYF. Together with reference TRBV29-1 and TRBJ2-5, the CDR3 gives the full variable domain: SAVISQKPSRDICQRGTSLTIQCQVDSQVTMMFWYRQQPGQSLTLIATANQGSEATYESGFVIDKFPISRPNLTFSTLTVSNMSPEDSSIYLCSVGHRGLQETQYFGPGTRLLVL.